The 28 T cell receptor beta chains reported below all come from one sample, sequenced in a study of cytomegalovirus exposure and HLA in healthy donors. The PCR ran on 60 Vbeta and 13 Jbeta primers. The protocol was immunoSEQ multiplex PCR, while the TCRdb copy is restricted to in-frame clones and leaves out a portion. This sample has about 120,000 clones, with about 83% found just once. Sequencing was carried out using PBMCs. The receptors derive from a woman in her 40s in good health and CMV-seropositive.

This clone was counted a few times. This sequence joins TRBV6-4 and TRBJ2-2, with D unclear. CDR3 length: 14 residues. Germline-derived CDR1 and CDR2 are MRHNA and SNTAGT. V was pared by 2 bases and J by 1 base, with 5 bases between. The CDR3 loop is CASSDGGNTGELFF. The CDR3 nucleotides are TGTGCCAGCAGTGACGGCGGGAACACCGGGGAGCTGTTTTTT.

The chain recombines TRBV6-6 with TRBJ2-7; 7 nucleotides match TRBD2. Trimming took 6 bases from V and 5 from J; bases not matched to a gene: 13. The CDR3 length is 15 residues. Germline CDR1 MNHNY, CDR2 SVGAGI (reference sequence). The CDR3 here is CASSSFRGRAHEQYF. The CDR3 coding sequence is TGTGCCAGCAGCTCCTTTCGAGGGAGGGCCCACGAGCAGTACTTC.

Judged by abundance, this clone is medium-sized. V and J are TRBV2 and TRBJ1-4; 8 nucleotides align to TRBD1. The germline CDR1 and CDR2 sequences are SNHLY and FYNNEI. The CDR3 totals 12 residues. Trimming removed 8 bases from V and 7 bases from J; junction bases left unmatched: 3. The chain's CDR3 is CASQGAGEKLFF. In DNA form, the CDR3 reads TGTGCCAGCCAGGGGGCGGGTGAAAAACTGTTTTTT.

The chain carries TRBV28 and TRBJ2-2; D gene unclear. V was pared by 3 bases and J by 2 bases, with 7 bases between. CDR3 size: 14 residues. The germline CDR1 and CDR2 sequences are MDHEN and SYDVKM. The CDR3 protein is CASSLADNTGELFF. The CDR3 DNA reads TGTGCCAGCAGTTTGGCAGATAACACCGGGGAGCTGTTTTTT.

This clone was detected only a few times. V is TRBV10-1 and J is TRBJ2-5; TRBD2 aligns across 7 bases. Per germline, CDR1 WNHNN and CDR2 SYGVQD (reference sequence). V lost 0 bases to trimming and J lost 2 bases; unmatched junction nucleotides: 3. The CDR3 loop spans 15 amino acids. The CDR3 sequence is CASSESGGRQETQYF. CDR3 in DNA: TGCGCCAGCAGTGAGTCTGGCGGGAGACAAGAGACCCAGTACTTC.

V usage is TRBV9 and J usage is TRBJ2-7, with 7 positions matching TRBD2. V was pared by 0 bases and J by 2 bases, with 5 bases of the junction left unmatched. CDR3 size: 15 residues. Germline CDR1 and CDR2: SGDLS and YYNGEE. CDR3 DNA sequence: TGTGCCAGCAGCGTAGGTCGGGGAGGGCCCTACGAGCAGTACTTC. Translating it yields CASSVGRGGPYEQYF.

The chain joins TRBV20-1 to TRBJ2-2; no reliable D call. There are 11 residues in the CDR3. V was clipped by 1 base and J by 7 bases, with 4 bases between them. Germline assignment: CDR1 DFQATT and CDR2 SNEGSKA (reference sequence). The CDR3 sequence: CSARVNGELFF. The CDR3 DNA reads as TGCAGTGCTAGAGTTAACGGGGAGCTGTTTTTT.

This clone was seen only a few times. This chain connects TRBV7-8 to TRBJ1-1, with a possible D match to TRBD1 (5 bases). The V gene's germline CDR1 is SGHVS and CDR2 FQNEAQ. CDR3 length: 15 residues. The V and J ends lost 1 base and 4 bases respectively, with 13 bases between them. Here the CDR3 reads CASSLVQGRGTEAFF. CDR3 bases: TGTGCCAGCAGCTTAGTTCAGGGTCGTGGCACTGAAGCTTTCTTT.

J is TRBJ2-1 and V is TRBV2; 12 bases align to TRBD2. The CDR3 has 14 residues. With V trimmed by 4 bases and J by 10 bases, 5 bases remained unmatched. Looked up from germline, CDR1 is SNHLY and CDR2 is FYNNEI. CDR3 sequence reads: CASSASGRAGEQFF. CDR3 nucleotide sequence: TGTGCCAGCAGTGCTAGCGGGAGGGCCGGAGAGCAGTTCTTC.

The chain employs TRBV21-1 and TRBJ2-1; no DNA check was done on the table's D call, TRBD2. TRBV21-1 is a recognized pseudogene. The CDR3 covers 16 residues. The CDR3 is CASSTYSGRVNNEQFF. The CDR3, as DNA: TGTGCCAGCAGCACCTATAGCGGGAGGGTTAACAATGAGCAGTTCTTC.

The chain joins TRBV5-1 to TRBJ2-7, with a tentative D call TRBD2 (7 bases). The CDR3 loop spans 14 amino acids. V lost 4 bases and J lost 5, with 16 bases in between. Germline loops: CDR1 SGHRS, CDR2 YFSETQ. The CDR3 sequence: CASSLPGGLDEQYF. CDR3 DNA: TGCGCCAGCAGCCTTCCGGGGGGCTTGGACGAGCAGTACTTC.

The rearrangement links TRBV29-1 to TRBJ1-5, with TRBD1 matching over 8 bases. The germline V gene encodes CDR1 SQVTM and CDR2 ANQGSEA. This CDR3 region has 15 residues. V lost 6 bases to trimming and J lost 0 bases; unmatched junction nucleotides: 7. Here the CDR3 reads CSVDQGAASNQPQHF. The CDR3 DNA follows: TGCAGCGTCGACCAGGGGGCTGCTAGCAATCAGCCCCAGCATTTT. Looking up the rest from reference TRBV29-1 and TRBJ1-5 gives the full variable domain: SAVISQKPSRDICQRGTSLTIQCQVDSQVTMMFWYRQQPGQSLTLIATANQGSEATYESGFVIDKFPISRPNLTFSTLTVSNMSPEDSSIYLCSVDQGAASNQPQHFGDGTRLSIL.

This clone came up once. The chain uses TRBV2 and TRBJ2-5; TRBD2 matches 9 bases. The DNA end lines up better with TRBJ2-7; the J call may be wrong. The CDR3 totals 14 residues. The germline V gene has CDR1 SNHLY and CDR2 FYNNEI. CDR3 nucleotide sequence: TGTGCCAGCAGTGAACTTAGCGGGAGAGGCGAGCAGTACTTC. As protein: CASSELSGRGEQYF.

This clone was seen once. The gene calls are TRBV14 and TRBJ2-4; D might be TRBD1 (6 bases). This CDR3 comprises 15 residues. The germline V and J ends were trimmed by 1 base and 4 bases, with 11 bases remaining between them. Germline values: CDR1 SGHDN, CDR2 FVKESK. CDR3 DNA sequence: TGTGCCAGCAGCCAAGTGGGACAAGTGAAAAACATTCAGTACTTC. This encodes CASSQVGQVKNIQYF.

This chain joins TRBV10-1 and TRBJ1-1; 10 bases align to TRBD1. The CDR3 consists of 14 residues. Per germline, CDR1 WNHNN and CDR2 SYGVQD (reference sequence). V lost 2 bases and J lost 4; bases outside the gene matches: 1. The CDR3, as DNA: TGCGCCAGCAGTGAGGGACAGGGGGGCACTGAAGCTTTCTTT. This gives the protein CASSEGQGGTEAFF.

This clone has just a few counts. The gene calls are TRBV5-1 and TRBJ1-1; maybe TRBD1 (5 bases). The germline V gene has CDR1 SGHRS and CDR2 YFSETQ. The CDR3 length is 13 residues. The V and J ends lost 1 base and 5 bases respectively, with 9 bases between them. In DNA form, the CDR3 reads TGCGCCAGCAGCTTGTATGGGGGGACTGAAGCTTTCTTT. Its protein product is CASSLYGGTEAFF.

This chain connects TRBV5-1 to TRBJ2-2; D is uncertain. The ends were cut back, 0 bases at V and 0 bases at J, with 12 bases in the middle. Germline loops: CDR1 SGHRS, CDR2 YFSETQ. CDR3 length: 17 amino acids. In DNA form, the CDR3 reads TGCGCCAGCAGCTTGGCTTTCGCGCAGGCGAACACCGGGGAGCTGTTTTTT. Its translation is CASSLAFAQANTGELFF.

Written as DNA, the CDR3 is TGTGCCACCAACACAGGGACCCGTTTTAACTATGGCTACACCTTC. Its protein is CATNTGTRFNYGYTF. The V call is TRBV15, the J call TRBJ1-2, with a weak D call TRBD1 (6 bases). Germline values: CDR1 LNHNV, CDR2 YYDKDF (reference sequence). V shed 7 bases and J shed 1 base, with 16 bases lying between them. The CDR3 loop spans 15 amino acids.

The CDR3 region is CAIRRDSSYEQYF. The CDR3 nucleotides read TGTGCCATCCGCCGGGACAGTTCCTACGAGCAGTACTTC. V usage is TRBV10-3 and J usage is TRBJ2-7; 7 bases are shared with TRBD1. Germline loops: CDR1 ENHRY, CDR2 SYGVKD. V lost 8 bases and J lost 1; bases outside the gene matches: 5. CDR3 length: 13 amino acids.

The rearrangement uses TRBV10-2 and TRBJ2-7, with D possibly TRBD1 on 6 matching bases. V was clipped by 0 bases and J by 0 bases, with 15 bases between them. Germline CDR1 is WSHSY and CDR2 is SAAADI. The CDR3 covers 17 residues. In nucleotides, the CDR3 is TGCGCCAGCAGTGAGTCGGTCAGGACAGCCAGCTCCTACGAGCAGTACTTC. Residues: CASSESVRTASSYEQYF.

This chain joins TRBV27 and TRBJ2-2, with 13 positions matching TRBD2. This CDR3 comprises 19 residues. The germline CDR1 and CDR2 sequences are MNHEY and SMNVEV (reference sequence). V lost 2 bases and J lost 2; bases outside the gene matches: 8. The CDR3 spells CASSLALAGGSPNTGELFF. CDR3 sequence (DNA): TGTGCCAGCAGTTTAGCACTAGCGGGAGGGTCCCCCAACACCGGGGAGCTGTTTTTT.

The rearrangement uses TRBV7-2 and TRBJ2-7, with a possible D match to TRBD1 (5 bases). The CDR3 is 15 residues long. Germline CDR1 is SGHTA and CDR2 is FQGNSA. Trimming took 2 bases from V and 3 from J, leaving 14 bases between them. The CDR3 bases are TGTGCCAGCAGCTTAAACGGGCGAAGGGGCTACGAGCAGTACTTC. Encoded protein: CASSLNGRRGYEQYF. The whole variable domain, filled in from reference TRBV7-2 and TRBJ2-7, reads GAGVSQSPSNKVTEKGKDVELRCDPISGHTALYWYRQSLGQGLEFLIYFQGNSAPDKSGLPSDRFSAERTGGSVSTLTIQRTQQEDSAVYLCASSLNGRRGYEQYFGPGTRLTVT.

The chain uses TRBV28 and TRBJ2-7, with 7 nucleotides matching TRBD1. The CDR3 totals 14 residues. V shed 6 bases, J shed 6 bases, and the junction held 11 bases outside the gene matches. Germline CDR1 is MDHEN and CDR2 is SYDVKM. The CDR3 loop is CASREQGSSAEQYF. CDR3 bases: TGTGCCAGCAGGGAACAGGGGAGTTCAGCCGAGCAGTACTTC.

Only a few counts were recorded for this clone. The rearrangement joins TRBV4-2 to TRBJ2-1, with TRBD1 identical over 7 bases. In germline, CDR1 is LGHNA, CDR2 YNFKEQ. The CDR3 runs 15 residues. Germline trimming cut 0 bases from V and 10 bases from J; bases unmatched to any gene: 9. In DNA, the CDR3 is TGTGCCAGCAGCCAAGATCTAGGGGGCCACTTGGAGCAGTTCTTC. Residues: CASSQDLGGHLEQFF.

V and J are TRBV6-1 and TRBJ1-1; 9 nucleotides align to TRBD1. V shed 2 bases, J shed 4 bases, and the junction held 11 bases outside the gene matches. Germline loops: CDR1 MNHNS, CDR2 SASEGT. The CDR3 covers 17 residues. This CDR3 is CASSETQQGAESTEAFF. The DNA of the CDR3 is TGTGCCAGCAGTGAAACCCAACAGGGGGCTGAGAGCACTGAAGCTTTCTTT.

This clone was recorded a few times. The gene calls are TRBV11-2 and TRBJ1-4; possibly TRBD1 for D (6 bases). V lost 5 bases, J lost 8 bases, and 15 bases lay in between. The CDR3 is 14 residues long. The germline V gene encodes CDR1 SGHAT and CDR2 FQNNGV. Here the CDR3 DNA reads TGTGCCAGCAGCAGCGTGGGACAAGGCGAAAAACTGTTTTTT. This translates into CASSSVGQGEKLFF.

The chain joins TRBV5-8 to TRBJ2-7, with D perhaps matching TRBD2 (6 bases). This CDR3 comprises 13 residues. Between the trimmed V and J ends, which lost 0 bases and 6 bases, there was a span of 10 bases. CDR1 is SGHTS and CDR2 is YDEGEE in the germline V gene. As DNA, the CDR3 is TGTGCCAGCAGCTTGGGTCTGGGGGGCGAGCAGTACTTC. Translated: CASSLGLGGEQYF.

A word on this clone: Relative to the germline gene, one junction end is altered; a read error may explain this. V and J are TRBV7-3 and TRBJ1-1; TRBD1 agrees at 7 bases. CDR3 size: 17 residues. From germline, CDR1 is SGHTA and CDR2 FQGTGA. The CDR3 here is CSSSSITSGTANTEAFF. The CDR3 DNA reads TGTTCCAGCAGCTCCATCACCTCCGGGACAGCGAACACTGAAGCTTTCTTT.